This TCR beta chain was captured in a study of blood T cell repertoires in COVID-19. About the research overall: Samples of COVID-19 (acute and convalescent) were obtained from the United States, Italy and Spain. Sample material is recorded as cDNA or gDNA derived from T cells, B-cell-depleted T cells, or PBMCs.

Germline loops: CDR1 SGHRS, CDR2 YFSETQ. This CDR3 spans 15 amino acids. The J segment lost 1 base and the V segment lost 4 bases, leaving 4 bases of the junction unmatched. Sequenced by immunoSEQ multiplex PCR; TCRdb stores in-frame clones only, minus some. The sample records hundreds of thousands of clones, about nine tenths being singletons. This TCR was recovered from a woman aged 30 to 39 with COVID-19, enrolled during active disease. Specimen: peripheral blood. This rearrangement joins TRBV5-1 to TRBJ2-3; 9 nucleotides align to TRBD2. In DNA, the CDR3 is TGCGCCAGCAGCCAGACTAGCGGAGGCACAGATACGCAGTATTTT. Protein: CASSQTSGGTDTQYF.